This T cell receptor (beta chain) was identified in a study of beta chain features in type 1 diabetes (dated by TCRdb to between 2018 and 2020). Describing the broader study: Mean age, gender distribution, total cell number and subset yield were not different between patients and healthy donors. Across all samples, around 100 million sorted cells were examined, and cell number per subset correlated strongly with RNA yield. The study compared the TCRB repertoires of sorted circulating CD4+ T cell subsets in recently diagnosed type 1 diabetes patients with those in matched healthy donors. Naive and central memory subsets were obtained from all 30 or so donors, but regulatory and stem cell-like memory subsets were isolated from only 8 patients and about eight healthy donors.

For this clone: Its antigen is unknown. The input lacks base qualities; no much larger clone sits a single base away.

The entire isolated RNA was reverse transcribed using the High Capacity cDNA Reverse Transcription Kit, and thus expressed TCRB transcripts were sequenced. Deep immunoSEQ sequencing was applied to naive, central memory and regulatory T cell samples, giving an average of about 3.7 million total reads per sample. Sorted cells were lysed in RLT buffer and RNA was extracted with DNase-treated RNeasy Micro or Mini kits, depending on cell number. Each cell subset was processed on its own to prevent cross-contamination, while patient and healthy donor samples were processed together. The immunoSEQ multiplex PCR was used to amplify TCRB sequences from cDNA, generating 87-bp fragments that spanned the CDR3 region. The amplicons were sequenced using the Illumina HiSeq platform. The authors processed their data as follows. PCR bias was computationally corrected using synthetic template baselines, reads within Hamming distance 2 were collapsed, and singletons that could not be merged were discarded. Reads were aligned to IMGT to assign V, D and J genes, CDR3 length, and insertions or deletions at six rearrangement sites. Within each subset, clonotype counts were normalized to sorted cell number, after which true diversity and Gini coefficients were computed with the tcR R package. Repertoire sharing was quantified using the overlap coefficient calculated on TCRB nucleotide sequences. Out-of-frame TCRB sequences from naive cells were analyzed as a proxy for the pre-selection repertoire. What TCRdb holds here is the immuneACCESS table cut down to in-frame rearrangements. Part of the clones is not present; checked against another copy, under half of the missing clones reflect an unresolved V gene, and the others are unexplained. V, J and clone size were drawn from that table, and D and trimming were deduced from the DNA. In all, the sample holds a few hundred thousand clones, and more than 13% of those were seen once. The ten top clones hold approximately 0.019% of the sample.

Study-wide conclusions, independent of this receptor: Naive, central memory and regulatory TCRB repertoires appeared more similar among patients than among healthy donors. Because cDNA was sequenced instead of genomic DNA, highly expressing activated cells could be over-represented, though the groups showed no difference in activation or CD3 levels. PCR might favor shorter templates, but patient and control samples were amplified and corrected together, so any skew would affect both groups equally. Only small numbers of individuals were included in the HLA sub-analyses, which left unresolved whether HLA type had any influence on TCRB rearrangement. In all four CD4+ subsets, TCRB CDR3 length was moderately but significantly shorter in type 1 diabetes patients. At VDJ recombination sites, patients with type 1 diabetes made fewer insertions and deleted more nucleotides, a pattern implying thymic rearrangement abnormalities.

Each donor gave one peripheral blood draw, averaging roughly 120 mL, which was collected into heparinised tubes. Using a panel that included CD45RO, CCR7, CD25, CD127, CD95 and CD27, naive, central memory, regulatory and stem cell-like memory CD4+ T cells were sorted on a BD FACSAria II. Every sorted population had a purity above 98%. PBMCs were separated immediately by Lymphoprep density gradient centrifugation and were stained directly, without being cultured. So that batch effects would be minimized, each experiment stained and sorted samples in pairs, pairing one healthy donor with one patient. Sequences MDHEN (CDR1) and SYDVKM (CDR2) are obtained from the germline V gene. The CDR3 sequence holds 12 residues, the cysteine and phenylalanine included. The kept DNA is CDR3 alone, 36 bases in frame from the first base. V gives up 5 bases and J gives up 2 bases, and the segment between their germline ends measures 7 bases.

The sequencing sample was made of naive CD4+ T cells from blood. The cell subset or site label corresponds to: true naive CD4+ T cells. Here the chain combines TRBV28 and TRBJ2-7; TRBD1 is possibly the D segment (5 matching bases). The sequence was obtained from a woman between 18 and 30 years old in good health. The CDR3 corresponds to CASSQTAYEQYF. The nucleotide sequence is given as TGTGCCAGCAGTCAGACAGCCTACGAGCAGTACTTC.